These 7 T cell receptor beta chains were sequenced from one sample in a study of regulatory T cells in long-lasting Graves disease. CDR3 regions were amplified by Arm-PCR using iRepertoire HTBI primers to build TCR beta libraries. In TCRdb, the multiplex PCR reads were re-called with MiXCR into one record per CDR3 protein. The sample lists 650,000 to 850,000 distinct CDR3 sequences, about 32% seen once, with about two fifths in the top ten. Time point defined: persistent/refractory GD, antithyroid drugs over 5 years with positive TRAb. The TCR library used RNA extracted from PBMCs. This specimen consisted of peripheral blood mononuclear cells (PBMCs), obtained when the disease was refractory, from a patient treated with antithyroid drugs. All receptors derive from a female donor with Graves disease.

Details on this clonotype: One end of the junction varies from germline; a read error may be responsible. The chain employs TRBV3-1 and TRBJ1-5, with unresolved D. CDR1 and CDR2 (germline): LGHDT, YNNKEL (reference sequence). This CDR3 has 13 amino acids. The CDR3 DNA is TGTGCCAGCAGCCAAGACCCTAATCTGCCCCAGCATTTT. Its protein is CASSQDPNLPQHF.

The sample holds a few counts of this clonotype. This chain connects TRBV28 to TRBJ1-5; D is undetermined. The germline V gene encodes CDR1 MDHEN and CDR2 SYDVKM. V was trimmed by 3 bases and J by 0 bases, leaving 9 bases between them. This CDR3 has 15 residues. The CDR3 spells CASSFRVNSNQPQHF. CDR3 nucleotides: TGTGCCAGCAGTTTTCGGGTTAATAGCAATCAGCCCCAGCATTTT.

The V gene is TRBV7-3, the J gene TRBJ1-5; the match to TRBD1 covers 8 bases. The CDR3 consists of 17 residues. Unmatched junction bases numbered 11, after V lost 2 bases and J lost 5 bases. Germline CDR1 is SGHTA and CDR2 is FQGTGA. The CDR3 nucleotides are TGTGCCAGCAGCTTAGAGACAGGGGAAGGAAGCTATCAGCCCCAGCATTTT. Amino acids: CASSLETGEGSYQPQHF.

This clonotype was found a few times. The chain has TRBV12-5 and TRBJ1-1, with 8 bases fitting TRBD1. CDR3 length: 13 amino acids. Per the germline V gene, CDR1 is LGHNT and CDR2 is FRNRAP. The ends lost 4 bases at V and 6 bases at J; junction bases unmatched: 4. The CDR3 sequence is CASGSGGRAEAFF. The DNA for the CDR3 is TGTGCTAGTGGTTCAGGGGGCAGGGCTGAAGCTTTCTTT.

This clonotype showed up just a few times. The chain joins TRBV14 to TRBJ1-2; weak D call: TRBD1 (6 bases). Between the trimmed V and J ends, which lost 4 bases and 7 bases, there was a span of 13 bases. Germline V gene data show CDR1 as SGHDN and CDR2 as FVKESK. The CDR3 spans 13 residues. The CDR3 DNA sequence: TGTGCCAGCAGCCCCACAGGGACGGCTGGCTACACCTTC. This encodes CASSPTGTAGYTF.

CDR3 in DNA: TGTGCCAGCAGCTTGGACAGGGGAACGAACACTGAAGCTTTCTTT. Translated, it gives CASSLDRGTNTEAFF. This chain joins TRBV5-6 and TRBJ1-1; 7 bases map to TRBD1. CDR3 size: 15 residues. Germline-derived CDR1 and CDR2 are SGHDT and YYEEEE. J gave up 1 base and V 0 bases, and 3 bases lay outside the gene matches.

The chain is built from TRBV25-1 and TRBJ1-2; D possibly corresponds to TRBD1 (6 bases). This CDR3 is built from 14 residues. From germline, CDR1 is MGHDK and CDR2 SYGVNS. Deletions cut 1 base from V and 7 bases from J, with 13 bases between. CDR3 residues: CASSEWAGGVGYTF. In DNA form, the CDR3 reads TGTGCCAGCAGTGAATGGGCCGGGGGCGTTGGCTACACCTTC.